The 23 T cell receptor beta chains presented below share a single source sample, sequenced in a study of blood T cell repertoires in COVID-19. Libraries were prepared by immunoSEQ multiplex PCR; TCRdb keeps only in-frame clonotypes and omits some of them. Of over 200,000 clones listed, 80% to 90% were seen once; the top ten hold around 3.8%. Sequencing used PBMCs or T cells enriched from blood (not recorded which). The receptor source for this set is a woman aged 25 to 39 who had been exposed to COVID-19.

V gene TRBV18 combines with J gene TRBJ2-1, with D maybe TRBD1 (6 bases). Trimming pared 3 bases from V and 5 bases from J, leaving 20 bases between. The CDR3 is 17 amino acids. Germline CDR1 is KGHSH and CDR2 is LQKENI. CDR3 amino acids: CASSPPWPGERNNEQFF. Written as DNA, the CDR3 is TGTGCCAGCTCACCGCCCTGGCCAGGGGAAAGAAACAATGAGCAGTTCTTC. Drawing the rest from reference TRBV18 and TRBJ2-1, the complete variable domain is NAGVMQNPRHLVRRRGQEARLRCSPMKGHSHVYWYRQLPEEGLKFMVYLQKENIIDESGMPKERFSAEFPKEGPSILRIQQVVRGDSAAYFCASSPPWPGERNNEQFFGPGTRLTVL.

V and J are TRBV3-1 (or the pseudogene TRBV3-2) and TRBJ2-1; a possible D gene is TRBD2 (5 bases). CDR1 and CDR2 from the germline V gene are LGHDT and YNNKEL (reference sequence). The CDR3 length is 16 residues. V shed 5 bases and J shed 3 bases, with 17 bases lying between them. For the CDR3, the DNA is TGTGCCAGCAGCAAGATTAGCAGCGGAGTCTACAATGAGCAGTTCTTC. Translated, it gives CASSKISSGVYNEQFF.

Here the CDR3 reads CASSQDRLAGGWETQYF. In DNA, the CDR3 is TGTGCCAGCAGCCAAGATAGGCTAGCGGGAGGGTGGGAGACCCAGTACTTC. The chain uses TRBV4-2 and TRBJ2-5; 12 positions agree with TRBD2. Germline trimming cut 0 bases from V and 5 bases from J; bases unmatched to any gene: 7. The CDR3 is 17 residues long. The germline CDR1 and CDR2 sequences are LGHNA and YNFKEQ.

This sequence joins TRBV11-2 and TRBJ1-6, with a possible D match to TRBD1 (5 bases). Germline V gives CDR1 SGHAT, CDR2 FQNNGV. CDR3 size: 15 residues. Between the trimmed V and J ends, which lost 1 base and 5 bases, there was a span of 9 bases. In DNA form, the CDR3 reads TGTGCCAGCAGCTTAGTTTACAGGAATAATTCACCCCTCCACTTT. Translated, it gives CASSLVYRNNSPLHF.

The V and J genes are TRBV30 and TRBJ2-4, with TRBD2 as a possible D gene (5 bases). The CDR3 spans 13 residues. Trimming pared 7 bases from V and 1 base from J, leaving 11 bases between. Germline values: CDR1 GTSNPN, CDR2 SVGIG (reference sequence). The CDR3 loop is CAYEGAAKNIQYF. The CDR3 nucleotides read TGTGCCTACGAGGGCGCGGCCAAAAACATTCAGTACTTC.

The V and J genes are TRBV28 and TRBJ2-7, with 14 bases fitting TRBD2. The junction had 7 bases not matched to a gene; V was cut back by 6 bases and J by 0 bases. The CDR3 is made up of 17 amino acids. Germline-derived CDR1 and CDR2 are MDHEN and SYDVKM. CDR3 sequence (DNA): TGTGCCAGCAGCTCGGGACTAGCGGGAGAGTCCTCCTACGAGCAGTACTTC. Protein sequence: CASSSGLAGESSYEQYF. Full variable domain (missing parts from reference TRBV28 and TRBJ2-7): DVKVTQSSRYLVKRTGEKVFLECVQDMDHENMFWYRQDPGLGLRLIYFSYDVKMKEKGDIPEGYSVSREKKERFSLILESASTNQTSMYLCASSSGLAGESSYEQYFGPGTRLTVT.

V and J are TRBV19 and TRBJ1-2; 9 bases align to TRBD1. This CDR3 spans 14 amino acids. CDR1 LNHDA and CDR2 SQIVND come from the germline V gene (reference sequence). The V segment lost 4 bases and the J segment 5 bases; nucleotides outside the gene matches: 5. As DNA, the CDR3 is TGTGCCAGTAGTAGCGGACAGGGGAGGTATGGCTACACCTTC. Protein: CASSSGQGRYGYTF.

The rearrangement links TRBV19 to TRBJ1-2; TRBD1 agrees at 7 bases. CDR3 length: 14 amino acids. Germline CDR1 is LNHDA and CDR2 is SQIVND (reference sequence). V was clipped by 6 bases and J by 0 bases; unmatched bases: 4. CDR3 coding DNA: TGTGCCAGTAGGGGGGACAGCCCTAACTATGGCTACACCTTC. Its protein is CASRGDSPNYGYTF. Supplemented by reference TRBV19 and TRBJ1-2, the full variable domain reads DGGITQSPKYLFRKEGQNVTLSCEQNLNHDAMYWYRQDPGQGLRLIYYSQIVNDFQKGDIAEGYSVSREKKESFPLTVTSAQKNPTAFYLCASRGDSPNYGYTFGSGTRLTVV.

The genes are TRBV6-5 and TRBJ2-7, with D possibly TRBD1 on 6 matching bases. The CDR3 has 14 amino acids. The V gene's germline CDR1 is MNHEY and CDR2 SVGAGI. Trimming shortened V by 2 bases and J by 0 bases, and 8 bases separated the two germline ends. CDR3: CASSYGDNSYEQYF. The CDR3 nucleotides read TGTGCCAGCAGTTACGGGGACAACTCCTACGAGCAGTACTTC.

This clone was counted once. The chain has TRBV5-1 and TRBJ1-1; 11 bases line up with TRBD1. Germline V CDR1 and CDR2: SGHRS, YFSETQ. This CDR3 spans 16 amino acids. Trimming cost V 1 base and J 4 bases; bases outside gene matches: 6. CDR3 residues: CASSLRGTGGGTEAFF. The CDR3 bases are TGCGCCAGCAGCTTGCGCGGGACAGGGGGTGGCACTGAAGCTTTCTTT.

The V call is TRBV11-2, the J call TRBJ2-3; 9 bases are shared with TRBD2. Germline V CDR1 and CDR2: SGHAT, FQNNGV. The junction had 2 bases not matched to a gene; V was cut back by 1 base and J by 6 bases. The length of the CDR3 is 14 residues. The chain's CDR3 is CASSLVAGADTQYF. Written as DNA, the CDR3 is TGTGCCAGCAGCTTAGTAGCGGGAGCGGATACGCAGTATTTT.

This clone has just a few counts. The chain links TRBV5-1 to TRBJ1-2; D is perhaps TRBD1 (5 bases). The length of the CDR3 is 15 residues. Germline loops: CDR1 SGHRS, CDR2 YFSETQ. Trimming took off 2 bases at V and 0 bases at J, with 11 bases between the two ends. CDR3 loop: CASSLLGDSNYGYTF. The CDR3 region has the DNA TGCGCCAGCAGCTTATTAGGGGACTCTAACTATGGCTACACCTTC.

In this sample, this clone turned up once. CDR3 loop: CASSFDRKLFF. The CDR3 nucleotides read TGTGCCAGCAGTTTCGACAGAAAACTGTTTTTT. The chain combines TRBV2 with TRBJ1-4; D may be TRBD1 (5 bases). Germline V gene sequence: CDR1 SNHLY, CDR2 FYNNEI. With 5 bases removed from V and 10 bases from J, the gap between germline ends came to 8 bases. This CDR3 is built from 11 residues.

CDR3 sequence: CASSAGGVTDTQYF. CDR3 DNA: TGCGCCAGCAGTGCTGGAGGAGTAACAGATACGCAGTATTTT. V is TRBV10-1 and J is TRBJ2-3, with D possibly TRBD2 on 5 matching bases. V lost 4 bases and J 3 bases, leaving 11 bases between the germline ends. Looked up from germline, CDR1 is WNHNN and CDR2 is SYGVQD (reference sequence). This CDR3 region has 14 residues.

V and J are TRBV28 and TRBJ1-1, with D hard to call. Trimming pared 4 bases from V and 1 base from J, leaving 13 bases between. CDR1 and CDR2 (germline): MDHEN, SYDVKM. This CDR3 spans 15 amino acids. This CDR3 reads CASSSRRQRNTEAFF. CDR3 DNA sequence: TGTGCCAGCAGTTCCAGGAGGCAGCGGAACACTGAAGCTTTCTTT.

The rearrangement links TRBV28 to TRBJ1-2, with 9 positions matching TRBD1. CDR1 and CDR2 from the germline V gene are MDHEN and SYDVKM. The CDR3 contains 16 residues. The V gene end was trimmed by 3 bases and the J gene end by 6 bases; junction bases not matched to a gene: 11. CDR3 sequence reads: CASSFIYRGRENGYTF. For the CDR3, the DNA is TGTGCCAGCAGTTTCATATACAGGGGGCGGGAAAATGGCTACACCTTC.

The chain links TRBV7-3 to TRBJ2-2, with D tentatively TRBD2 (5 bases). V lost 6 bases to trimming and J lost 4 bases, with 9 bases between them. This CDR3 comprises 13 residues. The germline V gene encodes CDR1 SGHTA and CDR2 FQGTGA. CDR3: CASSLAFTGELFF. The CDR3 coding sequence is TGTGCCAGCAGTTTAGCGTTCACCGGGGAGCTGTTTTTT.

The chain carries TRBV19 and TRBJ1-6; no clear D gene. The V gene's germline CDR1 is LNHDA and CDR2 SQIVND (reference sequence). V shed 10 bases and J shed 7 bases, with 17 bases lying between them. This CDR3 is 14 amino acids long. CDR3 sequence (DNA): TGTGCCACCGCCCCGGGCACGGGGAATTCACCCCTCCACTTT. Its translation is CATAPGTGNSPLHF.

Of note for this clone: Other DNA sequences within the sample encode an identical CDR3. This rearrangement joins TRBV7-9 to TRBJ2-5; D is perhaps TRBD2 (6 bases). V lost 0 bases and J lost 2, with 7 bases in between. Germline lookup yields CDR1 SEHNR and CDR2 FQNEAQ (reference sequence). CDR3 size: 14 residues. CDR3 region: CASSLAGGQETQYF. CDR3 sequence (DNA): TGTGCCAGCAGCTTAGCGGGGGGACAAGAGACCCAGTACTTC.

The gene calls are TRBV30 and TRBJ2-7, with 8 bases aligning to TRBD2. The junction had 0 bases not matched to a gene; V was cut back by 0 bases and J by 2 bases. The CDR3 runs to 13 residues. CDR1 and CDR2 (germline): GTSNPN, SVGIG (reference sequence). The CDR3 loop is CAWSVGLAYEQYF. The CDR3 nucleotides are TGTGCCTGGAGTGTGGGACTAGCCTACGAGCAGTACTTC.

CDR3: CSASSNEQFF. CDR3 DNA sequence: TGCAGTGCCTCTAGCAATGAGCAGTTCTTC. The chain couples TRBV20-1 to TRBJ2-1; D gene unclear. The germline V gene encodes CDR1 DFQATT and CDR2 SNEGSKA (reference sequence). The V gene lost 6 bases and the J gene lost 6 bases, with 6 bases spanning the gap. The CDR3 consists of 10 residues.

This clone was observed once. The chain is built from TRBV19 and TRBJ1-2; 7 bases agree with TRBD1. With V trimmed by 9 bases and J by 0 bases, 31 bases remained unmatched. Germline V gene sequence: CDR1 LNHDA, CDR2 SQIVND (reference sequence). The CDR3 contains 22 residues. CDR3 nucleotide sequence: TGTGCCAGGGGGAGTTTCAAACGACAGGGCGAAGGTTTAAGTTCGCCTAACTATGGCTACACCTTC. Translation gives CARGSFKRQGEGLSSPNYGYTF.

The V call is TRBV19, the J call TRBJ1-5; weak D call: TRBD1 (6 bases). The germline V and J ends were trimmed by 2 bases and 6 bases, with 11 bases remaining between them. The V gene's germline CDR1 is LNHDA and CDR2 SQIVND (reference sequence). The CDR3 has 14 amino acids. The CDR3 here is CASSIQGQVQPQHF. The CDR3, as DNA: TGTGCCAGTAGTATACAGGGGCAGGTTCAGCCCCAGCATTTT.